This TCR beta chain is drawn from a study of blood T cell repertoires in COVID-19. About the study: Samples representing acute and convalescent COVID-19 were sourced from the United States, Italy and Spain. Sources were T cells, B-cell-depleted T cells, or PBMCs; the material itself was cDNA or gDNA.

The authors' processing: From reference gene primer amplification, estimates of nucleated cell counts were derived. Here immunoSEQ multiplex PCR was the method, and the copy in TCRdb shows in-frame clones only, minus some. The V and J calls and clone size were taken over from that table, and D and trimming were inferred from the DNA. The sample includes a few hundred thousand clones, about 90% seen only once; the top ten take roughly 2.1%. The CDR3 totals 16 residues. Germline V lookup: CDR1 MNHEY, CDR2 SMNVEV (reference sequence). The V gene end was trimmed by 2 bases and the J gene end by 3 bases; junction bases not matched to a gene: 4. This clone was observed a handful of times.

The sequenced sample consisted of peripheral blood. This TCR came from a man between 18 and 35 years old with active or convalescent COVID-19. The chain carries TRBV27 and TRBJ1-6, with 7 bases aligning to TRBD1. Here the CDR3 reads CASSLGGGFYNSPLHF. CDR3 DNA sequence: TGTGCCAGCAGTTTAGGAGGGGGCTTCTATAATTCACCCCTCCACTTT.